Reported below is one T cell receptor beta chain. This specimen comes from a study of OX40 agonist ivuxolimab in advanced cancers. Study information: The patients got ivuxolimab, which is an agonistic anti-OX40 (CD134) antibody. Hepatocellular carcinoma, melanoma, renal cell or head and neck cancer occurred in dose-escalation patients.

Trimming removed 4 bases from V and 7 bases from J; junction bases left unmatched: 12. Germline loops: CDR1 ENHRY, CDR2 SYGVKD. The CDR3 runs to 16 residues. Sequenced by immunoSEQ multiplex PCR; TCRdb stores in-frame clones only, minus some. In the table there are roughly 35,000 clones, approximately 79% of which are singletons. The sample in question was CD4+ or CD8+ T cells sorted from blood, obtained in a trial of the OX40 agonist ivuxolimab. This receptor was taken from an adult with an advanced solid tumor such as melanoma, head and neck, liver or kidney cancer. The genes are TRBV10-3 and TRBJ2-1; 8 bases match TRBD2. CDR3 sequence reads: CAISGRPGGGTNEQFF. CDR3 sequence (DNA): TGTGCCATCAGTGGTAGGCCGGGCGGGGGGACGAATGAGCAGTTCTTC.